Listed here are 22 T cell receptor beta chains from one sample, sequenced in a study of blood T cell repertoires in COVID-19 (dated by TCRdb to the early 2020s). The method was the immunoSEQ multiplex PCR assay. TCRdb re-hosts the immuneACCESS table, in-frame sequences only. Its copies lack some clones; in the studies checked, an unresolved V gene accounts for under half of them, and the cause for the rest is not known. A total of 90,000 or so clones appear in this sample, less than 90% of them only once. Approximately 3.9% of the sample rests with the top ten. The specimen was peripheral blood. All receptors derive from a man in his 60s with acute or convalescent COVID-19.

CDR3 coding DNA: TGTGCCAGCAGTCTCGGAGCGGGGGGATACAATGAGCAGTTCTTC. This codes for CASSLGAGGYNEQFF. The chain is built from TRBV6-2 or TRBV6-3 and TRBJ2-1; 9 bases align to TRBD2. Germline loops: CDR1 MNHEY, CDR2 SVGEGT. The junction had 6 bases not matched to a gene; V was cut back by 5 bases and J by 4 bases. The CDR3 runs to 15 residues.

The chain uses TRBV6-5 and TRBJ1-2, with D tentatively TRBD1 (6 bases). The germline V gene encodes CDR1 MNHEY and CDR2 SVGAGI. The CDR3 totals 13 residues. Trimming removed 2 bases from V and 9 bases from J, with 13 bases in between. Here the CDR3 DNA reads TGTGCCAGCAGTTACCGACAGGAAGGCCGCTACACCTTC. Amino acids: CASSYRQEGRYTF.

The chain links TRBV18 to TRBJ1-4; D is possibly TRBD1 (6 bases). The germline gives CDR1 KGHSH, CDR2 LQKENI. V was trimmed by 0 bases and J by 3 bases, leaving 14 bases between them. The CDR3 is made up of 17 amino acids. This chain's CDR3 is CASSPPNPRTANEKLFF. The DNA for the CDR3 is TGTGCCAGCTCACCACCGAATCCTAGGACAGCTAATGAAAAACTGTTTTTT.

This clone was recorded only once. The chain combines TRBV10-1 with TRBJ2-3, with a weak D call TRBD2 (6 bases). The CDR3 extends over 15 amino acids. V was cut by 2 bases and J by 4 bases, with 13 bases left in between. CDR1 is WNHNN and CDR2 is SYGVQD in the germline V gene (reference sequence). The DNA of the CDR3 is TGCGCCAGCAGTGAGGCGGGGTCGCCTCCAGATACGCAGTATTTT. Protein sequence: CASSEAGSPPDTQYF.

The chain links TRBV23-1 to TRBJ2-7; possible D gene TRBD1, 6 bases. TRBV23-1 counts as an open reading frame of uncertain function. V dropped 5 bases and J dropped 3 bases, with 20 bases sitting between them. This CDR3 has 16 amino acids. CDR3 loop: CASSSPGAVADYEQYF. The CDR3 bases are TGCGCCAGCAGTTCACCAGGGGCAGTAGCTGACTACGAGCAGTACTTC.

This chain connects TRBV5-1 to TRBJ2-7, with 8 nucleotides matching TRBD1. Germline loops: CDR1 SGHRS, CDR2 YFSETQ. The CDR3 is made up of 15 amino acids. The ends lost 4 bases at V and 7 bases at J; junction bases unmatched: 13. CDR3 protein: CASSVTGTGTGEQYF. CDR3 nucleotide sequence: TGCGCCAGCAGCGTAACCGGGACAGGAACGGGGGAGCAGTACTTC.

The chain carries TRBV6-5 and TRBJ1-1; a possible D gene is TRBD1 (6 bases). This CDR3 spans 15 amino acids. The germline V and J ends were trimmed by 7 bases and 2 bases, with 17 bases remaining between them. In germline, CDR1 is MNHEY, CDR2 SVGAGI. The CDR3 region is CASTPPDSQNTEAFF. The DNA for the CDR3 is TGTGCCAGCACACCCCCGGACAGTCAAAACACTGAAGCTTTCTTT.

The chain is built from TRBV5-6 and TRBJ2-3; a weak D match, TRBD2 (6 bases). CDR1 and CDR2 (germline): SGHDT, YYEEEE. The CDR3 has 14 residues. V gave up 4 bases and J gave up 3 bases, with 12 bases separating them. CDR3: CASSARLVTDTQYF. Written as DNA, the CDR3 is TGTGCCAGCAGCGCGAGACTAGTGACAGATACGCAGTATTTT.

This chain connects TRBV25-1 to TRBJ1-5; 8 positions agree with TRBD1. This CDR3 has 14 amino acids. The V gene's germline CDR1 is MGHDK and CDR2 SYGVNS. Unmatched junction bases numbered 4, after V lost 5 bases and J lost 4 bases. In nucleotides, the CDR3 is TGTGCCAGCAGTCTCAGGGGGCCGAATCAGCCCCAGCATTTT. Its translation is CASSLRGPNQPQHF.

The chain links TRBV18 to TRBJ2-1, with 8 bases identical to TRBD2. There are 16 residues in the CDR3. The V gene end was trimmed by 3 bases and the J gene end by 6 bases; junction bases not matched to a gene: 10. Germline CDR1 is KGHSH and CDR2 is LQKENI. The CDR3: CASSPLTGGSGNEQFF. For the CDR3, the DNA is TGTGCCAGCTCACCGCTAACGGGAGGGTCCGGCAATGAGCAGTTCTTC.

The V call is TRBV29-1, the J call TRBJ2-1; 16 bases are shared with TRBD2. The length of the CDR3 is 16 residues. Germline lookup yields CDR1 SQVTM and CDR2 ANQGSEA. Trimming took 1 base from V and 8 from J; bases not matched to a gene: 5. CDR3 protein: CSVEGGLAGGVYEQFF. CDR3 sequence (DNA): TGCAGCGTTGAAGGGGGACTAGCGGGAGGGGTGTATGAGCAGTTCTTC.

The chain links TRBV9 to TRBJ2-7; 9 positions agree with TRBD2. The CDR3 extends over 15 amino acids. The germline gives CDR1 SGDLS, CDR2 YYNGEE. V lost 0 bases to trimming and J lost 2 bases; unmatched junction nucleotides: 3. The chain's CDR3 is CASSVGTSVAYEQYF. The CDR3 DNA reads as TGTGCCAGCAGCGTAGGGACTAGCGTTGCCTACGAGCAGTACTTC.

The V and J genes are TRBV6-5 and TRBJ1-2; possibly TRBD1 for D (5 bases). Trimming pared 7 bases from V and 1 base from J, leaving 16 bases between. The CDR3 totals 15 residues. Germline CDR1 is MNHEY and CDR2 is SVGAGI. The CDR3 reads CASTSAGERNYGYTF. The CDR3 DNA follows: TGTGCCAGCACCTCGGCGGGGGAACGTAACTATGGCTACACCTTC.

The count of this clone is one. The rearrangement links TRBV18 to TRBJ2-3, with 15 bases fitting TRBD2. From germline, CDR1 is KGHSH and CDR2 LQKENI. This CDR3 is 16 amino acids long. V dropped 3 bases and J dropped 4; count of bases not matched to a gene: 2. CDR3 DNA: TGTGCCAGCTCACCCGGGACTAGCGGGAGGTCAGATACGCAGTATTTT. It yields the protein CASSPGTSGRSDTQYF.

This chain links TRBV9 with TRBJ2-7, with a tentative D call TRBD1 (6 bases). This CDR3 spans 16 amino acids. CDR1 is SGDLS and CDR2 is YYNGEE in the germline V gene. V shed 1 base and J shed 2 bases, with 16 bases lying between them. The CDR3 DNA follows: TGTGCCAGCAGCGTATCATTTACAGGGCCGACCTACGAGCAGTACTTC. Its translation is CASSVSFTGPTYEQYF.

CDR3 loop: CASSPGGSSYNEQFF. The CDR3 DNA is TGTGCCAGTAGTCCTGGCGGGAGCTCCTACAATGAGCAGTTCTTC. The J gene is TRBJ2-1, the V gene TRBV19, with TRBD2 matching 7 bases. The germline V gene encodes CDR1 LNHDA and CDR2 SQIVND (reference sequence). This CDR3 is built from 15 residues. The ends lost 5 bases at V and 0 bases at J; junction bases unmatched: 4.

This clone has only one observation. This chain links TRBV27 with TRBJ2-7; 9 bases are shared with TRBD2. Trimming removed 3 bases from V and 2 bases from J; junction bases left unmatched: 5. This CDR3 is built from 15 residues. CDR1 MNHEY and CDR2 SMNVEV come from the germline V gene (reference sequence). The CDR3 sequence is CASSLDSGRTYEQYF. For the CDR3, the DNA is TGTGCCAGCAGTTTGGATAGCGGGAGAACCTACGAGCAGTACTTC.

The chain is built from TRBV6-1 and TRBJ1-6; 7 bases map to TRBD1. Trimming removed 6 bases from V and 9 bases from J; junction bases left unmatched: 5. The CDR3 length is 13 residues. CDR1 is MNHNS and CDR2 is SASEGT in the germline V gene. CDR3 bases: TGTGCCAGCAGGGAGACAGGGACTTCACCCCTCCACTTT. Its translation is CASRETGTSPLHF.

The chain combines TRBV12-3 or TRBV12-4 with TRBJ1-1, with D possibly being TRBD1 (5 bases). Trimming pared 6 bases from V and 8 bases from J, leaving 16 bases between. The CDR3 totals 13 residues. Here the CDR3 reads CASRPQGPSEAFF. The CDR3 region has the DNA TGTGCCAGCAGACCCCAGGGCCCATCAGAAGCTTTCTTT.

V is TRBV19 and J is TRBJ2-7; maybe TRBD2 (5 bases). Germline V gene data show CDR1 as LNHDA and CDR2 as SQIVND (reference sequence). The CDR3 consists of 17 residues. V dropped 9 bases and J dropped 8 bases, with 32 bases sitting between them. The CDR3 protein is CARGLGVRGPPQTKQYF. CDR3 nucleotide sequence: TGTGCCAGGGGTCTAGGCGTTCGGGGTCCCCCCCAAACGAAGCAGTACTTC.

This clone was counted between two and nine times. The chain recombines TRBV6-5 with TRBJ1-1, with 7 positions matching TRBD1. The V segment lost 7 bases and the J segment 0 bases; nucleotides outside the gene matches: 5. Germline loops: CDR1 MNHEY, CDR2 SVGAGI. The CDR3 totals 14 residues. The CDR3 loop is CASNRDSLNTEAFF. CDR3 sequence (DNA): TGTGCCAGCAATAGGGACAGCCTGAACACTGAAGCTTTCTTT.

This rearrangement joins TRBV2 to TRBJ2-1, with no clear D. V shed 4 bases and J shed 7 bases, with 5 bases lying between them. The germline CDR1 and CDR2 sequences are SNHLY and FYNNEI. This CDR3 region has 11 residues. CDR3 nucleotides: TGTGCCAGCAGTGTATTTAATGAGCAGTTCTTC. Protein product: CASSVFNEQFF.